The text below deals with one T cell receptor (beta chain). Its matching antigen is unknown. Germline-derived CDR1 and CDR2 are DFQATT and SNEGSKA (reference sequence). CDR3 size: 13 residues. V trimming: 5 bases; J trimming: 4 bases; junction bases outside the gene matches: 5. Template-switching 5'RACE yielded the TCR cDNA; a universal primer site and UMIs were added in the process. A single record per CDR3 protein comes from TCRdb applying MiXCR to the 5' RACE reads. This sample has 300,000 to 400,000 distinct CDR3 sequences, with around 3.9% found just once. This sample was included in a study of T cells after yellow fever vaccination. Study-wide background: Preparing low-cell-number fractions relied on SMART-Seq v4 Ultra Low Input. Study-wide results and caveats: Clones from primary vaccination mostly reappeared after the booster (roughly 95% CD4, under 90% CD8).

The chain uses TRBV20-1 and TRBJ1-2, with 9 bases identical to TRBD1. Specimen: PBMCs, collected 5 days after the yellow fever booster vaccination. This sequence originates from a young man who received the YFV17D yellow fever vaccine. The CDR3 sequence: CSADTGGPYGYTF. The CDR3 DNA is TGCAGTGCTGATACAGGGGGCCCCTATGGCTACACCTTC.